This TCR beta chain was sequenced in a study of control samples from healthy donors and cancer patients. The repertoire was sequenced with immunoSEQ multiplex PCR; TCRdb's copy has only in-frame clones and lacks some. The data contain roughly 120,000 clones, approximately 88% of them seen just once; the ten biggest clones take up 3% to 4%. The CDR3 loop spans 11 amino acids. Germline V CDR1 and CDR2: SQVTM, ANQGSEA. V dropped 6 bases and J dropped 13 bases, with 16 bases sitting between them. This clonotype originated in a man aged 35 to 55 in good health. The material sequenced was blood. This chain connects TRBV29-1 to TRBJ2-1; no clear D gene. In DNA, the CDR3 is TGCAGCGTCTCCTTTCGAGGTTATCAGTTCTTC. It is translated as CSVSFRGYQFF.